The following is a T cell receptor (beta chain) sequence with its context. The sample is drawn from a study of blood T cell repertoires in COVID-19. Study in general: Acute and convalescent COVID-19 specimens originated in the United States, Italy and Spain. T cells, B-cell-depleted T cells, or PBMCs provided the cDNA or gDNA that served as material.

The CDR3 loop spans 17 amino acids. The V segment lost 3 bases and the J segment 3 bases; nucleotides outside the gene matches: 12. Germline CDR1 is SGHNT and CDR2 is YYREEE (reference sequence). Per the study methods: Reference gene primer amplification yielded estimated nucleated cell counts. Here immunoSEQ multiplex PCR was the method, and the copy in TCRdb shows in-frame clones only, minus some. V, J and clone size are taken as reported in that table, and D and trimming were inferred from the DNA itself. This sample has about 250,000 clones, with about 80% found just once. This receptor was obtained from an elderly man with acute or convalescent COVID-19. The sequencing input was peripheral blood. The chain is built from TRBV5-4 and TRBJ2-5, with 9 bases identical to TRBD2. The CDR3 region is CASSSWTSGRIKETQYF. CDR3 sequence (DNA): TGTGCCAGCAGCTCCTGGACGAGCGGGAGGATTAAAGAGACCCAGTACTTC.